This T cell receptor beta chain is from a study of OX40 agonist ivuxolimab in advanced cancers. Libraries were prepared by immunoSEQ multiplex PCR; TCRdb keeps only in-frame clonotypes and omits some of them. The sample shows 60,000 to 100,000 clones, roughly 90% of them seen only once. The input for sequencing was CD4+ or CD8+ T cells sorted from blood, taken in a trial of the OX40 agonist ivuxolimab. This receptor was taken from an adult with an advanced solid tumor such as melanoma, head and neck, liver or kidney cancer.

The CDR3 sequence is CASSLFPPRGRTGYEQYF. The CDR3 DNA reads as TGTGCCAGCAGTTTATTCCCTCCTCGCGGGAGGACTGGCTACGAGCAGTACTTC. The V gene is TRBV27, the J gene TRBJ2-7; 8 bases align to TRBD2. Losses at the gene ends were 1 base for V and 3 bases for J; bases not matched to a gene: 14. In germline, CDR1 is MNHEY, CDR2 SMNVEV (reference sequence). The CDR3 runs 18 residues.